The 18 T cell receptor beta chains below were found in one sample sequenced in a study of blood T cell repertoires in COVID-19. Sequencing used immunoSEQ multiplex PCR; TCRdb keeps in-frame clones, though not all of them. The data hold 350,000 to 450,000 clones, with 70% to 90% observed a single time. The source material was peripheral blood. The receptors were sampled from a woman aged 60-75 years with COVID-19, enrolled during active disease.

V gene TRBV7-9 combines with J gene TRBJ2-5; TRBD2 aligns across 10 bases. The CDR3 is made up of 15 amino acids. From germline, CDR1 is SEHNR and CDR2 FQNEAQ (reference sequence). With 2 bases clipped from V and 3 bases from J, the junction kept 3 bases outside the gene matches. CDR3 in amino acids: CASSLSLAGEETQYF. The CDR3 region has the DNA TGTGCCAGCAGCTTATCGCTAGCGGGGGAAGAGACCCAGTACTTC.

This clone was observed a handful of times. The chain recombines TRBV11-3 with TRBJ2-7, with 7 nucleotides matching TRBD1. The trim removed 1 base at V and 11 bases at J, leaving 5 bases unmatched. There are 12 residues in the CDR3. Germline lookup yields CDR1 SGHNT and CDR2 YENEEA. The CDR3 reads CASSLGLTGKYF. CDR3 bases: TGTGCCAGCAGCTTAGGGTTGACAGGGAAGTACTTC.

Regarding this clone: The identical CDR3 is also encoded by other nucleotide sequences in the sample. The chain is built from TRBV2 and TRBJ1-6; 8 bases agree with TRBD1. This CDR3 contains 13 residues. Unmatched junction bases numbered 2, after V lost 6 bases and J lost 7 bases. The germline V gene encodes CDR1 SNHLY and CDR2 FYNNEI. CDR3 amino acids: CASRDRENSPLHF. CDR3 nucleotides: TGTGCCAGCAGGGACAGGGAAAATTCACCCCTCCACTTT. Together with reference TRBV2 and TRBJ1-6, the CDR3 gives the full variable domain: EPEVTQTPSHQVTQMGQEVILRCVPISNHLYFYWYRQILGQKVEFLVSFYNNEISEKSEIFDDQFSVERPDGSNFTLKIRSTKLEDSAMYFCASRDRENSPLHFGNGTRLTVT.

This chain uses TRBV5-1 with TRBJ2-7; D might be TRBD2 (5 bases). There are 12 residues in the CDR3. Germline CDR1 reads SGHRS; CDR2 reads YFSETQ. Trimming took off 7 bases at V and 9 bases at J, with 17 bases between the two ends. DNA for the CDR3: TGCGCCAGCTCTCCTGAACACGAGGGGCAGTACTTC. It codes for CASSPEHEGQYF.

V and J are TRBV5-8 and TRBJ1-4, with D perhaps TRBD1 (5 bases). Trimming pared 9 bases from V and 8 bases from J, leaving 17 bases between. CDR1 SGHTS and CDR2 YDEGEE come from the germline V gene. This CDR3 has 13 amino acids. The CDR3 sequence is CANRRGQNEKLFF. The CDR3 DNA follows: TGTGCCAACCGGCGAGGACAAAACGAAAAACTGTTTTTT.

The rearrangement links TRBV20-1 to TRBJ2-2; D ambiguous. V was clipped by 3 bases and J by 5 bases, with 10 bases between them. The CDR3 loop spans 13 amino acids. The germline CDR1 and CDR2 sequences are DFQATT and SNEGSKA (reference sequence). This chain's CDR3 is CSASSSFTGELFF. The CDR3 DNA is TGCAGTGCTAGTTCTAGTTTTACCGGGGAGCTGTTTTTT.

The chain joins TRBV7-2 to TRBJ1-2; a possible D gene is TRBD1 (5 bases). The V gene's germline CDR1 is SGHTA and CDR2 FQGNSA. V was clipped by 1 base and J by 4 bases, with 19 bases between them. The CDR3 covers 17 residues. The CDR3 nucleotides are TGTGCCAGCAGCTTAGGCCCCCTGCGGCAGGGTGGCTATGGCTACACCTTC. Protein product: CASSLGPLRQGGYGYTF.

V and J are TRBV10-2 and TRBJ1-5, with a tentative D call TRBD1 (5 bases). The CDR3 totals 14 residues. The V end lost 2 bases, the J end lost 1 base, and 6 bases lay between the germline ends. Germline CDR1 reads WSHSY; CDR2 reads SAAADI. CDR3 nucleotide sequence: TGCGCCAGCAGTGAGGGGGGGAGCAATCAGCCCCAGCATTTT. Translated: CASSEGGSNQPQHF.

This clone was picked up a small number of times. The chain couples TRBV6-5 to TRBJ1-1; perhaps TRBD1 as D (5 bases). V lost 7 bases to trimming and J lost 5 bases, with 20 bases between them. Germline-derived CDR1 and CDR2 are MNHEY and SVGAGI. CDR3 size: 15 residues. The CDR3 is CASNPLIDSKTEAFF. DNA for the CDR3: TGTGCCAGCAATCCACTTATAGACAGCAAGACTGAAGCTTTCTTT.

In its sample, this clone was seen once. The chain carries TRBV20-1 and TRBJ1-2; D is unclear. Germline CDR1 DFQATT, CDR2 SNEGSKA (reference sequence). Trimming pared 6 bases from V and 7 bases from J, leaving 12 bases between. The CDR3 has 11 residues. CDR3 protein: CSAGVISGYTF. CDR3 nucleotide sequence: TGCAGTGCGGGCGTGATATCTGGCTACACCTTC.

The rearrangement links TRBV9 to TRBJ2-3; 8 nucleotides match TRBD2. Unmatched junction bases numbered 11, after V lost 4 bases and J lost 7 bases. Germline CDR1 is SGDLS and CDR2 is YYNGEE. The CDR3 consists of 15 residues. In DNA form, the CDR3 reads TGTGCCAGCAGCAGGTCTGGTAGCGGGGTGAATACGCAGTATTTT. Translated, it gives CASSRSGSGVNTQYF.

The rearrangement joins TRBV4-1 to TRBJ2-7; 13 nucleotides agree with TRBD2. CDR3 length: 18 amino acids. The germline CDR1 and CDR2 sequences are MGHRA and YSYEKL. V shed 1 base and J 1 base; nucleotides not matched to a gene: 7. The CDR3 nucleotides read TGCGCCAGCAGCCAAGCGAGACTAGCGGGGGGTGTGTCCTACGAGCAGTACTTC. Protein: CASSQARLAGGVSYEQYF.

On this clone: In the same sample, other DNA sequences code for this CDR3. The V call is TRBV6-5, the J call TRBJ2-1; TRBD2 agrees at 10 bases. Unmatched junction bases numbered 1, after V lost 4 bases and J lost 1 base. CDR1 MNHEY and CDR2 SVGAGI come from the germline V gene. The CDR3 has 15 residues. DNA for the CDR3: TGTGCCAGCAGTTTACTAGCGGGGTCCTACAATGAGCAGTTCTTC. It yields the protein CASSLLAGSYNEQFF.

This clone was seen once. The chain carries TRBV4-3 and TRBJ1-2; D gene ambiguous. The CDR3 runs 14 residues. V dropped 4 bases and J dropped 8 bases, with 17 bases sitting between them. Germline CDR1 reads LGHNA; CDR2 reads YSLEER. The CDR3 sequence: CASSPRELPGGYTF. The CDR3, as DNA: TGCGCCAGCAGCCCGAGGGAACTGCCGGGGGGCTACACCTTC.

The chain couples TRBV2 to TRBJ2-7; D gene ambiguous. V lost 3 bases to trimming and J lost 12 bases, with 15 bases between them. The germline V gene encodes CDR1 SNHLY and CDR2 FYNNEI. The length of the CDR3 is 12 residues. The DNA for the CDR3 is TGTGCCAGCAGTGACTACCTATCTACCTCGTACTTC. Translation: CASSDYLSTSYF.

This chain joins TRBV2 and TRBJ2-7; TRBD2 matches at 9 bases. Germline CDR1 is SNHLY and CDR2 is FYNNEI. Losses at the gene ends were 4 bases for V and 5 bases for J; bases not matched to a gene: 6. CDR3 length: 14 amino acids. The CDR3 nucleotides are TGTGCCAGCAGTGTCGCGGGAGGGGTCAACGAGCAGTACTTC. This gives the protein CASSVAGGVNEQYF.

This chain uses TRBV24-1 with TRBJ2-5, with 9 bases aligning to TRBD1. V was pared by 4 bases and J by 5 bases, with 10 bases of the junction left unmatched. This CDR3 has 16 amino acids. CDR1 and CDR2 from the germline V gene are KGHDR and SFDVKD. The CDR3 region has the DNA TGTGCCACCAGTGAGGGGGGACAGGGAAATCTGGAGACCCAGTACTTC. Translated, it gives CATSEGGQGNLETQYF.

Here the CDR3 reads CASSYYRGFNTEAFF. CDR3 bases: TGTGCCAGCAGTTATTATCGGGGGTTTAACACTGAAGCTTTCTTT. The rearrangement uses TRBV6-2 or TRBV6-3 and TRBJ1-1; D perhaps matches TRBD1 (5 bases). This CDR3 comprises 15 residues. Deletions cut 3 bases from V and 2 bases from J, with 13 bases between. Germline loops: CDR1 MNHEY, CDR2 SVGEGT.